These 32 T cell receptor beta chains were sequenced from one sample in a study of CD8+ T cells in alopecia areata. The authors extracted RNA and reverse transcribed it into cDNA as the sequencing template. Sequencing used immunoSEQ multiplex PCR; TCRdb keeps in-frame clones, though not all of them. This sample has roughly 200,000 clones; roughly 44% occur once, and the top ten carry roughly 2.8%. Treatment denoted: oral pan-JAK inhibitor, 5-10 mg twice daily. Sequences were derived from CD4+ T cells sorted from blood, sampled at approximately week 39, from a patient treated with tofacitinib. All receptors come from a human donor with alopecia areata.

The rearrangement links TRBV7-6 to TRBJ2-7, with D maybe TRBD1 (5 bases). The V gene's germline CDR1 is SGHVS and CDR2 FNYEAQ. Deletions cut 3 bases from V and 3 bases from J, with 9 bases between. CDR3 length: 13 residues. CDR3 protein: CASSFGQGYEQYF. CDR3 DNA: TGTGCCAGCAGCTTTGGGCAGGGCTACGAGCAGTACTTC.

V and J are TRBV7-9 and TRBJ2-5; no clear D. The germline V gene encodes CDR1 SEHNR and CDR2 FQNEAQ (reference sequence). Deletions cut 3 bases from V and 0 bases from J, with 5 bases between. The CDR3 length is 13 residues. CDR3 loop: CASSLLYQETQYF. The CDR3 coding sequence is TGTGCCAGCAGCTTGCTGTACCAAGAGACCCAGTACTTC.

The rearrangement joins TRBV7-9 to TRBJ2-3, with TRBD1 as a possible D gene (6 bases). CDR3 length: 16 residues. Germline V gives CDR1 SEHNR, CDR2 FQNEAQ (reference sequence). The V and J ends lost 0 bases and 0 bases respectively, with 10 bases between them. This CDR3 is CASSLAGTPSTDTQYF. CDR3 nucleotides: TGTGCCAGCAGCTTAGCGGGGACACCTAGCACAGATACGCAGTATTTT.

The sample holds one count of this clone. The V gene is TRBV25-1, the J gene TRBJ2-5; D remains unclear. The V and J ends lost 0 bases and 0 bases respectively, with 5 bases between them. The CDR3 length is 14 residues. Germline values: CDR1 MGHDK, CDR2 SYGVNS. The CDR3 spells CASSEYRDQETQYF. The CDR3 DNA reads as TGTGCCAGCAGTGAATATCGGGACCAAGAGACCCAGTACTTC. Full variable domain (missing parts from reference TRBV25-1 and TRBJ2-5): EADIYQTPRYLVIGTGKKITLECSQTMGHDKMYWYQQDPGMELHLIHYSYGVNSTEKGDLSSESTVSRIRTEHFPLTLESARPSHTSQYLCASSEYRDQETQYFGPGTRLLVL.

The chain couples TRBV14 to TRBJ2-7; D gene uncertain. The germline V gene encodes CDR1 SGHDN and CDR2 FVKESK. Trimming took 4 bases from V and 6 from J, leaving 16 bases between them. This CDR3 spans 14 amino acids. This chain's CDR3 is CASSPGPPPGEQYF. CDR3 sequence (DNA): TGTGCCAGCAGCCCGGGCCCCCCGCCGGGCGAGCAGTACTTC. Based on the CDR3 plus reference TRBV14 and TRBJ2-7, the full variable domain is EAGVTQFPSHSVIEKGQTVTLRCDPISGHDNLYWYRRVMGKEIKFLLHFVKESKQDESGMPNNRFLAERTGGTYSTLKVQPAELEDSGVYFCASSPGPPPGEQYFGPGTRLTVT.

This clone was seen only a few times. V gene TRBV10-3 combines with J gene TRBJ2-1, with D tentatively TRBD2 (7 bases). The CDR3 is 12 residues long. CDR1 is ENHRY and CDR2 is SYGVKD in the germline V gene. Trimming took 8 bases from V and 8 from J, leaving 13 bases between them. As DNA, the CDR3 is TGTGCCATCCAACGGGGGGCTGATGAGCAGTTCTTC. It translates to CAIQRGADEQFF.

V gene TRBV7-2 combines with J gene TRBJ2-5; D is unresolved. TRBJ2-7 explains the end of the DNA better; the J call may be wrong. In germline, CDR1 is SGHTA, CDR2 FQGNSA. CDR3 length equals 13 residues. The CDR3 DNA reads as TGTGCCAGCAGCTCCGGTCGGCGCTACGAGCAGTACTTC. Residues: CASSSGRRYEQYF.

The chain couples TRBV29-1 to TRBJ1-1; the match to TRBD1 covers 7 bases. Germline loops: CDR1 SQVTM, CDR2 ANQGSEA. The CDR3 spans 14 residues. As DNA, the CDR3 is TGCAGTGACATGACAGGGTTTGTTGACACTGAAGCTTTCTTT. It translates to CSDMTGFVDTEAFF.

This rearrangement joins TRBV30 to TRBJ1-1; TRBD1 is a possible D gene (5 bases). Trimming stripped 3 bases from V and 1 base from J, with 21 bases between. Germline V gene data show CDR1 as GTSNPN and CDR2 as SVGIG (reference sequence). This CDR3 has 17 residues. The CDR3 region is CAWRPWGTRGGNTEAFF. The CDR3 DNA follows: TGTGCCTGGAGGCCATGGGGGACTAGGGGAGGGAACACTGAAGCTTTCTTT. Together with reference TRBV30 and TRBJ1-1, the CDR3 gives the full variable domain: SQTIHQWPATLVQPVGSPLSLECTVEGTSNPNLYWYRQAAGRGLQLLFYSVGIGQISSEVPQNLSASRPQDRQFILSSKKLLLSDSGFYLCAWRPWGTRGGNTEAFFGQGTRLTVV.

The chain links TRBV29-1 to TRBJ2-1; D gene uncertain. This CDR3 comprises 14 residues. The ends were cut back, 1 base at V and 5 bases at J, with 12 bases in the middle. CDR1 is SQVTM, CDR2 ANQGSEA, per germline. CDR3 in amino acids: CSVEARVVHNEQFF. The CDR3, as DNA: TGCAGCGTTGAAGCTCGCGTCGTACACAATGAGCAGTTCTTC.

A few counts support this clone. The chain combines TRBV18 with TRBJ2-1; D might be TRBD2 (5 bases). Trimming removed 7 bases from V and 8 bases from J, with 15 bases in between. Germline V gene data show CDR1 as KGHSH and CDR2 as LQKENI. This CDR3 region has 13 residues. CDR3 in DNA: TGTGCCAGCTTTCGAGGATTGGAGGATGAGCAGTTCTTC. Translation: CASFRGLEDEQFF.

The chain couples TRBV7-2 to TRBJ2-2; TRBD2 agrees at 14 bases. Germline CDR1 reads SGHTA; CDR2 reads FQGNSA. This CDR3 comprises 19 residues. V trimming: 5 bases; J trimming: 7 bases; junction bases outside the gene matches: 15. The chain's CDR3 is CASSATLTSGRAFGGELFF. Here the CDR3 DNA reads TGTGCCAGCAGCGCTACCTTGACTAGCGGGAGGGCCTTTGGCGGGGAGCTGTTTTTT.

Only a few counts were recorded for this clone. V gene TRBV5-4 combines with J gene TRBJ2-2; the D gene could be TRBD1 or TRBD2 (6 bases each). This CDR3 has 16 residues. Looked up from germline, CDR1 is SGHNT and CDR2 is YYREEE (reference sequence). Trimming pared 0 bases from V and 4 bases from J, leaving 13 bases between. CDR3 sequence reads: CASSLAGRGGTGELFF. CDR3 nucleotide sequence: TGTGCCAGCAGCTTGGCCGGGAGAGGGGGCACCGGGGAGCTGTTTTTT.

The sample holds a few counts of this clone. The V and J genes are TRBV2 and TRBJ2-2; 7 bases line up with TRBD2. Germline CDR1 is SNHLY and CDR2 is FYNNEI. This CDR3 region has 15 residues. After removal of 7 bases from V and 1 base from J, the junction contained 6 bases not matched to a gene. CDR3 nucleotides: TGTGCCAGCACCCTACTAGCGCAGAACACCGGGGAGCTGTTTTTT. This codes for CASTLLAQNTGELFF.

The V gene is TRBV7-2, the J gene TRBJ2-7; D possibly uses TRBD1 or TRBD2 (5 bases each). Germline CDR1 and CDR2: SGHTA and FQGNSA. CDR3 length equals 14 residues. V was clipped by 5 bases and J by 6 bases, with 17 bases between them. CDR3 DNA: TGTGCCAGCAGCCCCGGGACGGGAACTAGCGAGCAGTACTTC. It translates to CASSPGTGTSEQYF.

The chain has TRBV7-9 and TRBJ2-5; 8 nucleotides align to TRBD2. This CDR3 is built from 17 residues. The ends lost 2 bases at V and 2 bases at J; junction bases unmatched: 10. Per germline, CDR1 SEHNR and CDR2 FQNEAQ (reference sequence). The DNA of the CDR3 is TGTGCCAGCAGCTTAAGTAGAATAGCGGGATCGCAAGAGACCCAGTACTTC. Protein: CASSLSRIAGSQETQYF.

The chain couples TRBV6-4 to TRBJ2-1; TRBD1 matches 8 bases. This CDR3 has 13 residues. The V gene's germline CDR1 is MRHNA and CDR2 SNTAGT. The V and J ends lost 6 bases and 9 bases, in that order; junction bases with no gene match: 7. CDR3 amino acids: CASRGQARGEQFF. The CDR3 region has the DNA TGTGCCAGCAGGGGACAGGCTAGGGGTGAGCAGTTCTTC.

This clone has just one count. The chain has TRBV5-1 and TRBJ2-4; D unclear. This CDR3 has 17 residues. Trimming stripped 4 bases from V and 1 base from J, with 18 bases between. CDR1 and CDR2 (germline): SGHRS, YFSETQ. For the CDR3, the DNA is TGCGCCAGCAGCGCCCGTCCCGACCTCCAGGCCAAAAACATTCAGTACTTC. Protein: CASSARPDLQAKNIQYF.

This clone is medium-sized in the sample. The chain has TRBV7-6 and TRBJ1-2, with D possibly TRBD1 on 6 matching bases. Germline V gene data show CDR1 as SGHVS and CDR2 as FNYEAQ. Trimming removed 3 bases from V and 8 bases from J, with 10 bases in between. This CDR3 comprises 12 residues. CDR3 sequence reads: CASSLTTGGYTF. The CDR3 nucleotides read TGTGCCAGCAGCTTGACGACAGGCGGCTACACCTTC.

This chain uses TRBV27 with TRBJ2-1; no reliable D call. From germline, CDR1 is MNHEY and CDR2 SMNVEV (reference sequence). The CDR3 loop spans 15 amino acids. The V end was cut by 5 bases, the J end by 2 bases, with 13 bases between. The CDR3 reads CASSRALTPYNEQFF. In DNA, the CDR3 is TGTGCCAGCAGTCGGGCCCTTACCCCCTACAATGAGCAGTTCTTC.

The chain is built from TRBV5-4 and TRBJ1-1; TRBD1 aligns across 12 bases. V was clipped by 5 bases and J by 3 bases; unmatched bases: 8. CDR1 SGHNT and CDR2 YYREEE come from the germline V gene (reference sequence). The length of the CDR3 is 16 residues. CDR3 sequence (DNA): TGTGCCAGCAGTAAGAGGGACAGGGGGCTTGACACTGAAGCTTTCTTT. Its translation: CASSKRDRGLDTEAFF.

This chain uses TRBV13 with TRBJ2-3; 7 bases fit TRBD2. This CDR3 comprises 14 residues. The V gene end was trimmed by 3 bases and the J gene end by 4 bases; junction bases not matched to a gene: 4. Germline V gene sequence: CDR1 PRHDT, CDR2 FYEKMQ (reference sequence). The CDR3 DNA reads TGTGCCAGCAGCTTCGGGGGGAGGGCAGATACGCAGTATTTT. It is translated as CASSFGGRADTQYF.

The J gene is TRBJ2-5, the V gene TRBV5-6, with TRBD2 identical over 9 bases. After removal of 2 bases from V and 4 bases from J, the junction contained 12 bases not matched to a gene. Germline V gene sequence: CDR1 SGHDT, CDR2 YYEEEE. This CDR3 region has 17 residues. Written as DNA, the CDR3 is TGTGCCAGCAGCTTAGGGATGGCAGCGGGAGGCAGAGAGACCCAGTACTTC. The encoded protein is CASSLGMAAGGRETQYF.

V usage is TRBV29-1 and J usage is TRBJ2-7, with unresolved D. V shed 7 bases and J shed 0 bases, with 10 bases lying between them. The CDR3 extends over 12 amino acids. CDR1 and CDR2 from the germline V gene are SQVTM and ANQGSEA. The CDR3 loop reads CSGARSSYEQYF. Here the CDR3 DNA reads TGCAGCGGAGCACGGAGCTCCTACGAGCAGTACTTC.

The chain joins TRBV28 to TRBJ2-7; a weak D match, TRBD1 (5 bases). V was cut by 7 bases and J by 4 bases, with 11 bases left in between. CDR1 MDHEN and CDR2 SYDVKM come from the germline V gene. The CDR3 is 12 amino acids. CDR3 nucleotides: TGTGCCAGCACCAAGGGGCTTTACGAGCAGTACTTC. This gives the protein CASTKGLYEQYF.

The genes are TRBV10-3 and TRBJ2-5; D is uncertain. V lost 7 bases and J lost 2, with 8 bases in between. Per germline, CDR1 ENHRY and CDR2 SYGVKD. The CDR3 length is 12 residues. CDR3: CAITNNQETQYF. DNA for the CDR3: TGTGCCATCACTAATAATCAAGAGACCCAGTACTTC.

This clone has a handful of counts. J is TRBJ2-2 and V is TRBV6-5; D is possibly TRBD2 (6 bases). V shed 6 bases and J shed 6 bases, with 8 bases lying between them. This CDR3 spans 12 amino acids. The germline V gene has CDR1 MNHEY and CDR2 SVGAGI. The CDR3, as DNA: TGTGCCAGCAGCTCTAGCGCCGGGGAGCTGTTTTTT. It is translated as CASSSSAGELFF.

The rearrangement uses TRBV6-5 and TRBJ1-4; D gene uncertain. V was pared by 5 bases and J by 5 bases, with 12 bases between. The CDR3 runs to 14 residues. Germline V lookup: CDR1 MNHEY, CDR2 SVGAGI. The CDR3 reads CASSVIPRNEKLFF. DNA for the CDR3: TGTGCCAGCAGTGTCATTCCCCGCAATGAAAAACTGTTTTTT.

There are a few counts of this clone. CDR3 region: CASSSQHQTDTQYF. The CDR3 bases are TGCGCCAGCAGCTCCCAGCACCAGACAGATACGCAGTATTTT. The gene calls are TRBV5-1 and TRBJ2-3; D is unresolved. CDR1 is SGHRS, CDR2 YFSETQ, per germline. V lost 3 bases to trimming and J lost 3 bases, with 11 bases between them. The length of the CDR3 is 14 residues.

This clone was observed a few times. The CDR3 reads CASGKQGAGQPQHF. As DNA, the CDR3 is TGTGCCAGCGGCAAACAGGGGGCCGGTCAGCCCCAGCATTTT. V is TRBV6-5 and J is TRBJ1-5; 9 bases agree with TRBD1. Germline CDR1 MNHEY, CDR2 SVGAGI. The CDR3 is made up of 14 amino acids. The J segment lost 6 bases and the V segment lost 8 bases, leaving 8 bases of the junction unmatched.

The chain is built from TRBV7-3 and TRBJ2-3; D is unresolved. The germline V and J ends were trimmed by 3 bases and 2 bases, with 15 bases remaining between them. The V gene's germline CDR1 is SGHTA and CDR2 FQGTGA. The CDR3 is made up of 16 amino acids. CDR3 coding DNA: TGTGCCAGCAGCTTTGGTTTAACTGCAATCACAGATACGCAGTATTTT. This translates into CASSFGLTAITDTQYF.

This clone was seen only a few times. The rearrangement links TRBV5-1 to TRBJ2-5, with D perhaps matching TRBD1 or TRBD2 (6 bases each). Germline-derived CDR1 and CDR2 are SGHRS and YFSETQ. With 4 bases removed from V and 0 bases from J, the gap between germline ends came to 10 bases. This CDR3 is built from 14 residues. CDR3 sequence reads: CASSGGTNQETQYF. Here the CDR3 DNA reads TGCGCCAGCAGCGGCGGGACAAACCAAGAGACCCAGTACTTC.